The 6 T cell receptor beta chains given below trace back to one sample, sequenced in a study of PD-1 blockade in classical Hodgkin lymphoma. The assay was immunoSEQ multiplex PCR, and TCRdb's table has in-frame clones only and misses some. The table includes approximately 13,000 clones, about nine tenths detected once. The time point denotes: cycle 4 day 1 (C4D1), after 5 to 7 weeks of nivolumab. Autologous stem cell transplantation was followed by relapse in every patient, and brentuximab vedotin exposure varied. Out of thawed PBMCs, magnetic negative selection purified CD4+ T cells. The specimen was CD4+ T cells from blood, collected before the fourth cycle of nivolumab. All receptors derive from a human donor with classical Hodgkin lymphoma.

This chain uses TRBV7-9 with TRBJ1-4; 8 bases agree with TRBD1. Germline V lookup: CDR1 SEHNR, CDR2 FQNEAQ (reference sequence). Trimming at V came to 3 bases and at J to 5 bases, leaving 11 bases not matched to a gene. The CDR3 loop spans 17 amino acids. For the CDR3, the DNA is TGTGCCAGCAGCTTCGTACAGGGGGGACGGGCCAATGAAAAACTGTTTTTT. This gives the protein CASSFVQGGRANEKLFF.

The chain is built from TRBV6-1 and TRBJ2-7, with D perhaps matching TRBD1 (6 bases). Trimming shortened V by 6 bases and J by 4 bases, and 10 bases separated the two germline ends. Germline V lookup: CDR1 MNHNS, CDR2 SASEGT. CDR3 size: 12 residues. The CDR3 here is CASRQDRYEQYF. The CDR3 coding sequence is TGTGCCAGCAGACAAGACAGGTACGAGCAGTACTTC.

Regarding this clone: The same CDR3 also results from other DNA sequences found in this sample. CDR3 amino acids: CASSRDRGAETQYF. The CDR3 DNA is TGTGCCAGCAGTCGGGACAGGGGGGCAGAGACCCAGTACTTC. The chain is built from TRBV2 and TRBJ2-5, with TRBD1 identical over 11 bases. Germline V gene sequence: CDR1 SNHLY, CDR2 FYNNEI. The CDR3 is 14 amino acids. Germline trimming cut 5 bases from V and 4 bases from J; bases unmatched to any gene: 3.

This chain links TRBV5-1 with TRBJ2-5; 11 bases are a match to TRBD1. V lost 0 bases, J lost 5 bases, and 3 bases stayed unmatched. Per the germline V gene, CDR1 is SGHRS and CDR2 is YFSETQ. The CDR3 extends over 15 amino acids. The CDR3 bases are TGCGCCAGCAGCTTGGTTGGACAGGGGGCCGAGACCCAGTACTTC. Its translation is CASSLVGQGAETQYF.

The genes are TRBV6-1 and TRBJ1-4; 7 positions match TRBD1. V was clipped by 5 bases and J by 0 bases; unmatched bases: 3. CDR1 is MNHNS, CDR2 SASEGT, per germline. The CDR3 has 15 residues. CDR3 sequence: CASSQTGPTNEKLFF. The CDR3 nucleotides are TGTGCCAGCAGTCAGACAGGGCCAACTAATGAAAAACTGTTTTTT.

The CDR3 DNA follows: TGTGCCAGCGGGAAAGAGGGTTCACAGCCCCAGCATTTT. It encodes CASGKEGSQPQHF. V and J are TRBV2 and TRBJ1-5; unclear D gene. The CDR3 has 13 amino acids. Germline assignment: CDR1 SNHLY and CDR2 FYNNEI. With 8 bases removed from V and 7 bases from J, the gap between germline ends came to 15 bases.